This TCR beta chain was profiled in a study of CXCR3-negative and CXCR3-positive naive CD8 T cells (dated by TCRdb to between 2019 and 2020). Context from the whole study: In total, roughly 140 million TRB reads were obtained, which works out to roughly 1.5 +/- 0.3 million reads per library. Diversity and physicochemical repertoire analyses were performed on some 10 donors pooled from two independent experiments. TRBV-TRBJ cluster analysis included naive subsets from 5 or 6 donors and memory cells from 3 donors. General conclusions and limits of the study: Naive CXCR3-negative and CXCR3-positive cells from the same donor showed similar TRBV-TRBJ usage, whereas memory cells showed distinct patterns. Repertoire diversity was comparably high in both naive subsets but much lower in memory CD8+ T cells. Surface CD5, linked to self-reactivity in mice, was comparable between naive subsets; TCR interaction strength was therefore also inferred from TRB CDR3 physicochemical properties. Freshly isolated PBMCs were used for most assays because CXCR3 expression partially decreased after cryopreservation.

Reading from cysteine to phenylalanine, the CDR3 counts 17 amino acids. The DNA is unrecorded. CDR1 and CDR2, looked up from the germline V gene, are SGHDN and FVKESK. TCRdb names NextSeq 550 as the instrument used. The Human TCR Profiling Kit (MiLaboratory) was used to prepare UMI-labeled 5' RACE TRB cDNA libraries. cDNA synthesis used the entire amount of extracted RNA, and PCR amplification then used the entire amount of cDNA produced. Libraries were prepared in parallel with an identical number of PCR cycles. Under the source paper's analysis protocol: About 54,000 +/- 9,700 unique UMI-labeled TRB cDNA molecules per library were extracted with MIGEC and MiXCR, with at least two reads per UMI required. On average, about 40,000 +/- 10,000 functional in-frame TRB CDR3 nucleotide clonotypes lacking stop codons were found per library. After downsampling to 5000 UMI-labeled TRB molecules per sample, diversity metrics, including normalized Shannon-Wiener and Chao1, were computed in VDJtools. Clonotype-size-weighted physicochemical properties of the central five CDR3 residues (interaction energy, strength, volume and Kidera factor 4) were computed in VDJtools. After the reads were reprocessed by TCRdb, one entry was made per CDR3 protein sequence, with no DNA. V and J calls and clone size were set by TCRdb, not the authors. The table for this sample records under 45,000 distinct CDR3 sequences. 14% to 15% of the sample goes to the ten largest clones.

As regards this clonotype: Its antigen target is currently unknown.

For every CD8+ T cell subset, around 300,000 cells were flow-sorted straight into RLT lysis buffer, and each subset was sorted in triplicate. Peripheral blood mononuclear cells were isolated from buffy coats by standard density gradient centrifugation. Total RNA was extracted from sorted cells using an RNeasy Mini Kit. The sample consisted of memory CD8+ T cells from blood. Taken with the paper, the label for cell subset or site translates to: conventional CD8+ memory T cells (TMEM), sorted as controls. The V gene is TRBV14 and the J gene is TRBJ2-6; TCRdb picks TRBD2, but there is no DNA to check that call. This receptor was obtained from a human donor in good health. Some clones in this sample may be carry-over from other donors' samples. The CDR3 is CASIPLADYSGANVLTF.